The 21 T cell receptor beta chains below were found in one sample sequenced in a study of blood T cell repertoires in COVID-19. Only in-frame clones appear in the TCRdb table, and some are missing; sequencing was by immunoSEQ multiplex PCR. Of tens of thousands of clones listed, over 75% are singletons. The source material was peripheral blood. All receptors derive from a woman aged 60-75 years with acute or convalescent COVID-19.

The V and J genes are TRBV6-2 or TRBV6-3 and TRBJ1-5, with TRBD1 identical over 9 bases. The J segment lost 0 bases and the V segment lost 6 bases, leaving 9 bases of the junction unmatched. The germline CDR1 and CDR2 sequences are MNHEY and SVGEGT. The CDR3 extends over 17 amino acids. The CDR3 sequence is CASSRDREGGSNQPQHF. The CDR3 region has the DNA TGTGCCAGCAGCCGGGACAGGGAAGGAGGTAGCAATCAGCCCCAGCATTTT.

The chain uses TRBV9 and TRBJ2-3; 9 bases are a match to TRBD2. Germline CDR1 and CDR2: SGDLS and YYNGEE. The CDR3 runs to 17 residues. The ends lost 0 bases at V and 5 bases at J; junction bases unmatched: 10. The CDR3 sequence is CASSVGEAGGYRDTQYF. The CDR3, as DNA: TGTGCCAGCAGCGTAGGCGAAGCGGGAGGCTATAGAGATACGCAGTATTTT.

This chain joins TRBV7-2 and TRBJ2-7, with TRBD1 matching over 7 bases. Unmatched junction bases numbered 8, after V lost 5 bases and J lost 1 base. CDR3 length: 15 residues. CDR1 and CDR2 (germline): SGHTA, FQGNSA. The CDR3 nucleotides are TGTGCCAGCAGCCCGGACCGGGACAGTTCCTACGAGCAGTACTTC. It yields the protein CASSPDRDSSYEQYF.

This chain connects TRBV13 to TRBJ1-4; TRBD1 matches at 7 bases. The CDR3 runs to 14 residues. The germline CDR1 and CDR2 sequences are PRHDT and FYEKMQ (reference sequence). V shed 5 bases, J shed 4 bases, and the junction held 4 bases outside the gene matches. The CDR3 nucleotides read TGTGCCAGCAGCCCCGGACAGGATAATGAAAAACTGTTTTTT. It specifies CASSPGQDNEKLFF.

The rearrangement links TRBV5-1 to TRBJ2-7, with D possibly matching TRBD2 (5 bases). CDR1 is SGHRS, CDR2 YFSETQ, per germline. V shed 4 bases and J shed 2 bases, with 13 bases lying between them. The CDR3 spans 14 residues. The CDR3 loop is CASSVTGSPYEQYF. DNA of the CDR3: TGCGCCAGCAGCGTTACGGGATCTCCCTACGAGCAGTACTTC.

DNA of the CDR3: TGTGCCAGCAGCTTAGGTCTAGCGGGGAGATACGAGCAGTACTTC. Amino acid sequence: CASSLGLAGRYEQYF. The chain links TRBV7-9 to TRBJ2-7, with 9 bases aligning to TRBD2. The CDR3 is 15 residues long. Trimming at V came to 1 base and at J to 4 bases, leaving 5 bases not matched to a gene. Germline CDR1 is SEHNR and CDR2 is FQNEAQ (reference sequence). The full variable domain, rest sourced from reference TRBV7-9 and TRBJ2-7, is DTGVSQNPRHKITKRGQNVTFRCDPISEHNRLYWYRQTLGQGPEFLTYFQNEAQLEKSRLLSDRFSAERPKGSFSTLEIQRTEQGDSAMYLCASSLGLAGRYEQYFGPGTRLTVT.

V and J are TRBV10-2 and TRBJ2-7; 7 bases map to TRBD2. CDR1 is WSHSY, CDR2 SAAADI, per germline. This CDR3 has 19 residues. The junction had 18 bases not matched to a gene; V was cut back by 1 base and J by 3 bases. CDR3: CASSEFWTSLKGTDYEQYF. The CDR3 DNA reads TGCGCCAGCAGTGAGTTCTGGACTAGTCTCAAGGGAACTGACTACGAGCAGTACTTC.

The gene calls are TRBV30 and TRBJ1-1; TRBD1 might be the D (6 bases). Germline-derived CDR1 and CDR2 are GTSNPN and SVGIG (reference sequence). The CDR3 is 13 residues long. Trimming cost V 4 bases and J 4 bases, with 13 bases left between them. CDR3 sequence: CAWNGDIITEAFF. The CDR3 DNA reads TGTGCCTGGAACGGGGACATAATCACTGAAGCTTTCTTT.

CDR3 DNA sequence: TGTGCCAGTAGTATTAGTCTAAGCTCCTACAATGAGCAGTTCTTC. Its translation is CASSISLSSYNEQFF. The chain combines TRBV19 with TRBJ2-1; D uncertain. There are 15 residues in the CDR3. The germline V gene encodes CDR1 LNHDA and CDR2 SQIVND (reference sequence). Trimming took 3 bases from V and 0 from J, leaving 9 bases between them.

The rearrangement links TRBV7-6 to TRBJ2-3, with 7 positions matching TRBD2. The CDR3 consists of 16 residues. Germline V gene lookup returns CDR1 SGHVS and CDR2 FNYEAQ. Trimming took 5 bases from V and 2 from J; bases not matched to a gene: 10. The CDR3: CASSHGTSETTDTQYF. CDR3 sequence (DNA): TGTGCCAGCAGCCACGGAACTAGCGAAACCACAGATACGCAGTATTTT.

The CDR3: CASSSRDGYGYTF. The CDR3 DNA is TGTGCCAGCAGCTCGCGGGACGGCTATGGCTACACCTTC. This rearrangement joins TRBV5-8 to TRBJ1-2; D perhaps matches TRBD1 (5 bases). This CDR3 is 13 amino acids long. Trimming removed 3 bases from V and 4 bases from J, with 10 bases in between. The germline V gene encodes CDR1 SGHTS and CDR2 YDEGEE.

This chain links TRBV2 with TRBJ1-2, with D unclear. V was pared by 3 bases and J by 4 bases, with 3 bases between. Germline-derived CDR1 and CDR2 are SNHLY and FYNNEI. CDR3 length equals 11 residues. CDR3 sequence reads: CASSESYGYTF. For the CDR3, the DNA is TGTGCCAGCAGTGAGAGCTATGGCTACACCTTC.

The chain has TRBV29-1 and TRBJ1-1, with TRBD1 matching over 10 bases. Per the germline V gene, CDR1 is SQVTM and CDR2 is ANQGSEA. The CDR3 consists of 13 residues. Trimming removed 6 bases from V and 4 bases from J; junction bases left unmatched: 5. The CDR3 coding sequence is TGCAGCGTAGACAGGGGGCAGAGCACTGAAGCTTTCTTT. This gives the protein CSVDRGQSTEAFF.

The CDR3 protein is CASSRAGGQMYGYTF. The CDR3 DNA sequence: TGTGCCAGTTCCCGGGCGGGGGGACAAATGTATGGCTACACCTTC. The gene calls are TRBV19 and TRBJ1-2; D may be TRBD1 (6 bases). Germline V CDR1 and CDR2: LNHDA, SQIVND (reference sequence). There are 15 residues in the CDR3. V shed 8 bases and J shed 5 bases, with 21 bases lying between them.

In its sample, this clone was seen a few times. The CDR3 reads CASSRGTPGNEQFF. The CDR3, as DNA: TGTGCCAGCTCACGCGGGACCCCGGGGAATGAGCAGTTCTTC. This chain joins TRBV18 and TRBJ2-1, with D tentatively TRBD2 (6 bases). Trimming took off 4 bases at V and 7 bases at J, with 14 bases between the two ends. Germline CDR1 KGHSH, CDR2 LQKENI. CDR3 length: 14 residues.

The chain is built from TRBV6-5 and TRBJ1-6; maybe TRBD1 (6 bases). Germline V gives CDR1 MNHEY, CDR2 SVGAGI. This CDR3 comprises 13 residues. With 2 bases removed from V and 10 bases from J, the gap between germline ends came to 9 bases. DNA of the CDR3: TGTGCCAGCAGTTACAGAGGGGGATCACCCCTCCACTTT. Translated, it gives CASSYRGGSPLHF.

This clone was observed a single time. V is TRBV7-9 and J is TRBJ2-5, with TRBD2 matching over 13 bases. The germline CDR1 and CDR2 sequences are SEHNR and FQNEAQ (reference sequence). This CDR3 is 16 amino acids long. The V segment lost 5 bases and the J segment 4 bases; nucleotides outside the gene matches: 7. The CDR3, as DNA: TGTGCCAGCAGCGTTACTAGCGGGGGGGCTTCAGAGACCCAGTACTTC. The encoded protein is CASSVTSGGASETQYF.

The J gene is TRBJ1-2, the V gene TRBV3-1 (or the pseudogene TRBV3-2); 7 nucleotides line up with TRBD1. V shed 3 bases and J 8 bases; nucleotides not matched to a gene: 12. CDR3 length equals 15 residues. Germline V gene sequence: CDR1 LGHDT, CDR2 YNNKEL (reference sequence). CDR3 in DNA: TGTGCCAGCAGCCAGCTCAGGGGGACGATTGGCGGCTACACCTTC. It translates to CASSQLRGTIGGYTF.

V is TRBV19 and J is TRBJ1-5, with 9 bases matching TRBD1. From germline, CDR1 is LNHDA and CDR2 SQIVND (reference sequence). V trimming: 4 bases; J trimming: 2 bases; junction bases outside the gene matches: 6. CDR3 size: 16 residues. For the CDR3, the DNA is TGTGCCAGTAGTAGAAAGGGACAGGGTGGCAATCAGCCCCAGCATTTT. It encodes CASSRKGQGGNQPQHF.

CDR3 in amino acids: CASSQRSLPGRTWNEQFF. Here the CDR3 DNA reads TGCGCCAGCAGCCAACGATCTTTGCCAGGGCGGACATGGAATGAGCAGTTCTTC. J is TRBJ2-1 and V is TRBV4-1; possible D gene TRBD1, 5 bases. The CDR3 length is 18 residues. Germline V gene lookup returns CDR1 MGHRA and CDR2 YSYEKL. Trimming pared 2 bases from V and 7 bases from J, leaving 24 bases between.

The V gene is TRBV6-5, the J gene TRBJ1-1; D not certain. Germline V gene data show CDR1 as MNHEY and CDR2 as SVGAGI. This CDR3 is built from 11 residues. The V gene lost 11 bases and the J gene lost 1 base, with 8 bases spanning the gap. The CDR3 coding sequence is TGTGCCTCGAGAGAGAACACTGAAGCTTTCTTT. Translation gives CASRENTEAFF.